This T cell receptor beta chain derives from a study of T cells in pancreatic ductal adenocarcinoma (dated by TCRdb to the late 2010s). For context, the study as a whole: Surgically resected pancreatic ductal adenocarcinoma specimens were analyzed for the quantity, spatial distribution, and characteristics of both suppressive cells and tumor-infiltrating CD8+ T cells, an effort aimed at clarifying the adaptive T-cell response occurring naturally.

Pancreatic ductal adenocarcinoma patients who had undergone surgery without neoadjuvant therapy were selected. Peripheral blood was collected in heparin tubes, and PBMCs were isolated by histopaque density gradient and cryopreserved in roughly 9.7% DMSO. Using the DNeasy Blood and Tissue Kit with Proteinase K and RNase treatment, genomic DNA was extracted from roughly seven PBMC and roughly 10 flash-frozen tumor specimens. Results the study describes overall, beyond this receptor: Blood samples had more total productive templates and approximately 8-fold more unique clonotypes than tumor samples. Comparisons of clonality between tumor and blood may be biased because tumors are enriched in CD45RO+ effector T cells rather than naive T cells, which biases the comparison toward lower diversity. T-cell clonality showed no significant difference between tumor and blood, with a mean clonality of around 0.11 in tumors and about 0.07 in blood. Because inoperable disease is present at presentation in most pancreatic cancer patients, the resected cohort was biased toward the minority with early-stage disease.

In regard to this clone: Its binding antigen is unknown. Base qualities are missing; no much larger clone stands one base away.

The immunoSEQ hsTCRB kit was used to amplify TCR beta CDR3 regions from genomic DNA. An Illumina HiSeq system was used to carry out high-throughput TRB CDR3 sequencing. In the original analysis: The immunoSEQ software was used to analyze sequencing reads, and nonproductive sequences containing premature stops or frame-shifts were excluded. Clonality of the repertoire was calculated as one minus Shannon entropy normalized by log2 of the number of unique productive sequences. TCRdb carries this immuneACCESS record with in-frame sequences only. Its versions omit some clonotypes, under half of them owing to an unresolved V gene in the studies checked, with the rest unexplained. For V, J and clone size, that table is used; D and trimming come from the DNA. The table for this sample lists roughly 20,000 clones; roughly 86% of them were counted only once. Roughly 0.91% of the sample belongs to the ten largest clones.

Spanning cysteine to phenylalanine, the CDR3 consists of 13 amino acids. The sequence is cut down to CDR3 DNA, 39 bases in frame from base 1. CDR1 and CDR2 are read off the germline V gene as MNHNS and SASEGT. The trim is 0 bases for V and 2 bases for J, with a gap of 5 bases between the germline ends. The source material was PBMCs. The source of this sequence is a human donor with pancreatic ductal adenocarcinoma. This chain joins TRBV6-1 to TRBJ2-7, with no confident D gene call. At the DNA level, the sequence is TGTGCCAGCAGTGAAGCCATCACCTACGAGCAGTACTTC. Translated, it gives CASSEAITYEQYF.